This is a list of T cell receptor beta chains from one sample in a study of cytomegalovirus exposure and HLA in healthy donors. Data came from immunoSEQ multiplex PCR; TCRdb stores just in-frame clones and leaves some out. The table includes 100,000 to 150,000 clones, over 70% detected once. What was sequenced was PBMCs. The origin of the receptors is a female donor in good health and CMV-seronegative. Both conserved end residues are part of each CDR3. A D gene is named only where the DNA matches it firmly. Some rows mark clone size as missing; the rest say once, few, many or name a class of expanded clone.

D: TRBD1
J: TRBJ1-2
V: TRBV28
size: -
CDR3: CASRGTGTGVTNYGYTF
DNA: TGTGCCAGCAGGGGCACCGGGACAGGGGTCACTAACTATGGCTACACCTTC

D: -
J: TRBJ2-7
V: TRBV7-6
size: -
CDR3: CASSPRTVHYEQYF
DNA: TGTGCCAGCAGCCCCCGGACAGTCCACTACGAGCAGTACTTC

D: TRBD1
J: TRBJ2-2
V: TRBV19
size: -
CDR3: CASSIGGTVPGELFF
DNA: TGTGCCAGTAGTATAGGAGGGACAGTCCCCGGGGAGCTGTTTTTT

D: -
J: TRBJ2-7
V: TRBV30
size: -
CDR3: CAWAPRAYEQYF
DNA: TGTGCCTGGGCCCCCCGGGCCTACGAGCAGTACTTC

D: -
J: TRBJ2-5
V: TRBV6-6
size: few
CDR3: CASCKTQETQYF
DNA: TGTGCCAGTTGTAAGACTCAAGAGACCCAGTACTTC

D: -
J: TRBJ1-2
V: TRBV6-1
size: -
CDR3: CASSVGVDDYGYTF
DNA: TGTGCCAGCAGTGTTGGAGTCGACGACTATGGCTACACCTTC

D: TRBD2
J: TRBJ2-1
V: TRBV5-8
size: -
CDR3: CASSVGLAGVWGEQFF
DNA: TGTGCCAGCAGCGTGGGACTAGCGGGAGTCTGGGGTGAGCAGTTCTTC

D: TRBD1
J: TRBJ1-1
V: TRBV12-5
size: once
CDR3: CASGLEGASTEAFF
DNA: TGTGCTAGTGGTTTGGAGGGGGCTAGCACTGAAGCTTTCTTT

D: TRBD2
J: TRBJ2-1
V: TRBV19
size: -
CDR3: CASSDRDYPYNEQFF
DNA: TGTGCCAGTAGTGACCGGGACTACCCCTACAATGAGCAGTTCTTC

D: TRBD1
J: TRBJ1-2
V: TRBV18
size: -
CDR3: CASSPLDRDSGYTF
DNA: TGTGCCAGCTCACCTCTCGATAGGGACAGTGGCTACACCTTC

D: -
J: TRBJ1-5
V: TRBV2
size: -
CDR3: CASRAAMNQPQHF
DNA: TGTGCCAGCAGGGCGGCGATGAATCAGCCCCAGCATTTT

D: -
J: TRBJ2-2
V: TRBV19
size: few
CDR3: CASRSIPGLSTGELFF
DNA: TGTGCCAGTAGATCGATACCGGGACTCTCCACCGGGGAGCTGTTTTTT

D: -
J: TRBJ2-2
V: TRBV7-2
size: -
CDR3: CASKGHPNTGELFF
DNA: TGTGCCAGCAAGGGACACCCAAACACCGGGGAGCTGTTTTTT

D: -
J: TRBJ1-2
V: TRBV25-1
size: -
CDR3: CASSVAGTSIGGGYTF
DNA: TGTGCCAGCAGTGTAGCGGGGACTTCTATAGGAGGGGGCTACACCTTC

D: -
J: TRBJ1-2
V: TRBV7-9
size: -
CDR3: CASSLEGGYGYTF
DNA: TGTGCCAGCAGCTTAGAAGGGGGCTATGGCTACACCTTC

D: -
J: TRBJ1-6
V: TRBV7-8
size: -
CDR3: CASSYLTGNPYNSPLHF
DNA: TGTGCCAGCAGCTACCTAACAGGGAACCCCTATAATTCACCCCTCCACTTT

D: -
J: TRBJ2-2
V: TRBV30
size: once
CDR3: CAWSAGQSYTGELFF
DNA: TGTGCCTGGAGTGCCGGACAAAGCTACACCGGGGAGCTGTTTTTT

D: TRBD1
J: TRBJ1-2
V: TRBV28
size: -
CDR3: CASRQGPYGYTF
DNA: TGTGCCAGCAGACAGGGGCCTTATGGCTACACCTTC

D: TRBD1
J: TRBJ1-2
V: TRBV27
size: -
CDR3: CASSSLQGADGYTF
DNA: TGTGCCAGCAGCTCTTTACAGGGGGCAGATGGCTACACCTTC

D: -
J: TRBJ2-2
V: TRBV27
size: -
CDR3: CASSPGKSTGELFF
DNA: TGTGCCAGCTCTCCCGGGAAAAGCACCGGGGAGCTGTTTTTT

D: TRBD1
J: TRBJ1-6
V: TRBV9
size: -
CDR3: CASSPRTGTRNSPLHF
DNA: TGTGCCAGCAGCCCTCGGACAGGGACCCGCAATTCACCCCTCCACTTT

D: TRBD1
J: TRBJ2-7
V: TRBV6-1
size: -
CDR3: CASKGTGYHEQYF
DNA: TGTGCCAGCAAGGGGACAGGGTACCACGAGCAGTACTTC

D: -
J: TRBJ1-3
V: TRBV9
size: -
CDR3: CASSPVPLRGNTIYF
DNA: TGTGCCAGCAGCCCCGTGCCGTTACGGGGGAACACCATATATTTT

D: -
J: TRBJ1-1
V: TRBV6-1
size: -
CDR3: CASSWGLRTEAFF
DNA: TGTGCCAGCAGTTGGGGGCTCCGCACTGAAGCTTTCTTT

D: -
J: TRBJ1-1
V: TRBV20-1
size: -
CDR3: CSALNTEAFF
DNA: TGCAGTGCCTTGAACACTGAAGCTTTCTTT

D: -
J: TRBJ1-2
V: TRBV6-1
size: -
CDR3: CASRVGTRSNYGYTF
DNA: TGTGCCAGCCGAGTCGGGACACGGTCTAACTATGGCTACACCTTC

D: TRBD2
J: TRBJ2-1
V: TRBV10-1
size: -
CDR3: CASSSGGLGNEQFF
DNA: TGCGCCAGCAGTAGCGGGGGGCTGGGGAATGAGCAGTTCTTC

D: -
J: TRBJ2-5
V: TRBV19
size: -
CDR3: CASSISETQYF
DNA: TGTGCCAGTAGTATTAGTGAGACCCAGTACTTC